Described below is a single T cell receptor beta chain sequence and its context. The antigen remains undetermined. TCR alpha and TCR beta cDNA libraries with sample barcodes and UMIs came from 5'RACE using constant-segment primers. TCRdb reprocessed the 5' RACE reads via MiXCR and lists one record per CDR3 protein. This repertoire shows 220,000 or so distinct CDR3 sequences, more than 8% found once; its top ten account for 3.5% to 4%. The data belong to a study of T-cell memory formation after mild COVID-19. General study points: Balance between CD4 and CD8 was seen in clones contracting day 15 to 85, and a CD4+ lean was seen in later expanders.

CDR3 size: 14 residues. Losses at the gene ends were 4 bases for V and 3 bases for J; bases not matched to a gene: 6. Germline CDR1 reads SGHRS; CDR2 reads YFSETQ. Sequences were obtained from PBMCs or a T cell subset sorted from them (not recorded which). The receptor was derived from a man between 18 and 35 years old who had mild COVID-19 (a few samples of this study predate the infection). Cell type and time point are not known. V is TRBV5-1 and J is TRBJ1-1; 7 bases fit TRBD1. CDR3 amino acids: CASSPTGIDTEAFF. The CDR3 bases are TGCGCCAGCAGCCCGACAGGGATTGACACTGAAGCTTTCTTT.